This T cell receptor beta chain emerged from a study of early T cells in non-severe SARS-CoV-2 infection. Across the whole study: RNA in bulk from unsorted whole blood was sequenced, and chains were unpaired. Overall study findings and caveats: Anti-spike CD8 responses were favored in VDJdb matching, and private and CD4 specificities were missed.

Per germline, CDR1 MDHEN and CDR2 SYDVKM. V gave up 7 bases and J gave up 7 bases; unmatched junction bases: 13. The CDR3 extends over 17 amino acids. In regard to this clonotype: The antigen remains undetermined.

TCRdb redid the calling of the 5' RACE reads with MiXCR, one entry per CDR3 protein. The sample has about 77,000 distinct CDR3 sequences; about 16% are singletons. Specimen: whole blood. The clonotype originates from an adult who was a healthcare worker with PCR-confirmed SARS-CoV-2 infection or an uninfected control (not recorded which). The gene calls are TRBV28 and TRBJ1-6; 10 bases match TRBD1. In DNA, the CDR3 is TGTGCCAGCACCAGTCCCGGGACAGGGGAGGGGAATTCACCCCTCCACTTT. The encoded protein is CASTSPGTGEGNSPLHF.